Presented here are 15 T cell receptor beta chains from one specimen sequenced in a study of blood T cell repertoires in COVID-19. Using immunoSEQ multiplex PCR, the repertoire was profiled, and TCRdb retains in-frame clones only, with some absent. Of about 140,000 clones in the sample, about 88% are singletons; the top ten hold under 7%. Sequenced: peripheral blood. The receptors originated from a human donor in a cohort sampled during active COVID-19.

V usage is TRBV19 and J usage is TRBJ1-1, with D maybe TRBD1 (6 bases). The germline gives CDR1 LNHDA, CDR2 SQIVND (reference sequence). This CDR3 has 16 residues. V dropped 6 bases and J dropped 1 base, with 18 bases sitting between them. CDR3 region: CASRPPPGGANTEAFF. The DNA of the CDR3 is TGTGCCAGTAGACCCCCACCCGGGGGGGCGAACACTGAAGCTTTCTTT.

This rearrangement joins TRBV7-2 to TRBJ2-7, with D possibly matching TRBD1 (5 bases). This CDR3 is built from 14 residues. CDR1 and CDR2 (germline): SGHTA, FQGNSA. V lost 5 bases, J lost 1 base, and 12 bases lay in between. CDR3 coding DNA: TGTGCCAGCAGCCCAACAGGTGGATCCTACGAGCAGTACTTC. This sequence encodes CASSPTGGSYEQYF.

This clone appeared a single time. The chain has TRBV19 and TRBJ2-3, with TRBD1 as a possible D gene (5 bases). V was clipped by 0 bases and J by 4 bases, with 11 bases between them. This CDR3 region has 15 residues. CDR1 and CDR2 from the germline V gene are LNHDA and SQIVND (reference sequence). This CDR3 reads CASSIEQGRPDTQYF. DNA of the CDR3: TGTGCCAGTAGTATAGAGCAGGGTAGGCCAGATACGCAGTATTTT.

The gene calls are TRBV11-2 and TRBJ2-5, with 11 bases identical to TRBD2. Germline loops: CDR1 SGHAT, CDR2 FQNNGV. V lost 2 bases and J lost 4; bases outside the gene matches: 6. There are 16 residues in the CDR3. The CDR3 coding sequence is TGTGCCAGCAGCTTATCTCCGACTAGCGGGGTAGAGACCCAGTACTTC. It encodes CASSLSPTSGVETQYF.

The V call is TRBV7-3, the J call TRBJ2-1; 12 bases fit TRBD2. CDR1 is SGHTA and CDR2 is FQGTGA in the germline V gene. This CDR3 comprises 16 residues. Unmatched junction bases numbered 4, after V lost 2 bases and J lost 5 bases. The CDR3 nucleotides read TGTGCCAGCAGCTTAGGGCTAGCGGGAGGGGACAATGAGCAGTTCTTC. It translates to CASSLGLAGGDNEQFF. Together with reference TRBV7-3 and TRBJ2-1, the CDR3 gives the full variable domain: GAGVSQTPSNKVTEKGKYVELRCDPISGHTALYWYRQSLGQGPEFLIYFQGTGAADDSGLPNDRFFAVRPEGSVSTLKIQRTERGDSAVYLCASSLGLAGGDNEQFFGPGTRLTVL.

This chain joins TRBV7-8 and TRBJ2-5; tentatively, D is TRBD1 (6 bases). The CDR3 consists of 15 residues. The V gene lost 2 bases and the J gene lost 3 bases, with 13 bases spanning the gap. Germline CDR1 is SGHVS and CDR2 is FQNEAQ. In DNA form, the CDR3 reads TGTGCCAGCAGCTTATTGGTCCAGGGGAAAGAGACCCAGTACTTC. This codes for CASSLLVQGKETQYF. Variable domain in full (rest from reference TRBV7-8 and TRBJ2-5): GAGVSQSPRYKVAKRGQDVALRCDPISGHVSLFWYQQALGQGPEFLTYFQNEAQLDKSGLPSDRFFAERPEGSVSTLKIQRTQQEDSAVYLCASSLLVQGKETQYFGPGTRLLVL.

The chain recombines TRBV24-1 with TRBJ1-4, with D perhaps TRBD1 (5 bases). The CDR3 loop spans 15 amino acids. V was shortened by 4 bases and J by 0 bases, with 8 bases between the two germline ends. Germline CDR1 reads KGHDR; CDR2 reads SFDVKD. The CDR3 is CATSDGTATNEKLFF. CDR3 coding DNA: TGTGCCACCAGTGACGGGACTGCAACTAATGAAAAACTGTTTTTT.

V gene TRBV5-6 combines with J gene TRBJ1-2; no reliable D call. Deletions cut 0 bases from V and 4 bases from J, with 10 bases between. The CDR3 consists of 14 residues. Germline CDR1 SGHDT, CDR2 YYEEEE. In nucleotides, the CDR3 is TGTGCCAGCAGCTTGGGACAATTACCCTATGGCTACACCTTC. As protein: CASSLGQLPYGYTF.

The CDR3, as DNA: TGTGCCAGCAGCTCAGGACTAGCGGGAGATACGCAGTATTTT. This translates into CASSSGLAGDTQYF. This chain connects TRBV7-2 to TRBJ2-3, with 11 bases that match TRBD2. The CDR3 has 14 amino acids. Germline V gene lookup returns CDR1 SGHTA and CDR2 FQGNSA. The junction had 2 bases not matched to a gene; V was cut back by 4 bases and J by 5 bases.

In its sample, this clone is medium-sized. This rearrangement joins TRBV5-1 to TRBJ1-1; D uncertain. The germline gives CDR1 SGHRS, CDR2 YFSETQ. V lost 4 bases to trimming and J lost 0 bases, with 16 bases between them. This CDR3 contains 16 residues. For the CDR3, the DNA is TGCGCCAGCAGCGTTGCCCGGGTGGCCATGAACACTGAAGCTTTCTTT. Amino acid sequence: CASSVARVAMNTEAFF. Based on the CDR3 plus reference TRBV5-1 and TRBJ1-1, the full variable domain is KAGVTQTPRYLIKTRGQQVTLSCSPISGHRSVSWYQQTPGQGLQFLFEYFSETQRNKGNFPGRFSGRQFSNSRSEMNVSTLELGDSALYLCASSVARVAMNTEAFFGQGTRLTVV.

CDR3 bases: TGTGCCAGCACCCGTGGGGAGCGATATGAGCAGTTCTTC. As protein: CASTRGERYEQFF. The V call is TRBV5-4, the J call TRBJ2-1; D is perhaps TRBD2 (5 bases). V was clipped by 6 bases and J by 8 bases, with 15 bases between them. Germline loops: CDR1 SGHNT, CDR2 YYREEE (reference sequence). This CDR3 has 13 residues.

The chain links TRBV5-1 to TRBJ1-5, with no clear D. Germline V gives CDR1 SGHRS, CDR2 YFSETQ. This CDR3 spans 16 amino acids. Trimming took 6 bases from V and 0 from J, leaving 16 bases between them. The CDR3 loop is CASNLIALYSNQPQHF. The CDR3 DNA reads TGCGCCAGCAACCTCATAGCACTGTATAGCAATCAGCCCCAGCATTTT. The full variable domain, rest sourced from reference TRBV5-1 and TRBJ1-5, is KAGVTQTPRYLIKTRGQQVTLSCSPISGHRSVSWYQQTPGQGLQFLFEYFSETQRNKGNFPGRFSGRQFSNSRSEMNVSTLELGDSALYLCASNLIALYSNQPQHFGDGTRLSIL.

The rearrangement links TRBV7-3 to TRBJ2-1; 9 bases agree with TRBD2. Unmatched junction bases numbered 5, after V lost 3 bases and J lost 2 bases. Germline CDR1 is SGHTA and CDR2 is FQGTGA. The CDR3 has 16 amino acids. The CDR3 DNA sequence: TGTGCCAGCAGCTTCTCTTTAGCGGGGGCCTACAATGAGCAGTTCTTC. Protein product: CASSFSLAGAYNEQFF.

DNA for the CDR3: TGTGCCAGCAGCACGGGACTAGCGGGGGGAAGAGATACGCAGTATTTT. This sequence encodes CASSTGLAGGRDTQYF. V is TRBV5-4 and J is TRBJ2-3, with 15 bases identical to TRBD2. V was clipped by 4 bases and J by 5 bases; unmatched bases: 5. This CDR3 has 16 amino acids. CDR1 and CDR2 (germline): SGHNT, YYREEE (reference sequence).

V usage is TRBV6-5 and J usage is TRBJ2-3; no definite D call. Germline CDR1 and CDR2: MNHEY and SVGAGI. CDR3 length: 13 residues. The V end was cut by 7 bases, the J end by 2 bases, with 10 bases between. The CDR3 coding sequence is TGTGCCAGCAAGCCCCGATACACAGATACGCAGTATTTT. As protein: CASKPRYTDTQYF.